These 9 T cell receptor beta chains were all obtained from the same sample, sequenced in a study of blood T cells in healthy people across ages. Primers used in a second PCR of about 7 to 12 cycles were a sample-barcoded 5' primer and a J-beta primer mix. TCRdb re-analysed the 5' RACE reads in MiXCR, keeping a single row per CDR3 protein. The sample carries about 1.5 million distinct CDR3 sequences, approximately 38% recorded once. Sample: blood. Source of these receptors: a woman younger than 30 in good health.

This clonotype was detected a few times. This chain links TRBV5-6 with TRBJ2-1; D might be TRBD2 (6 bases). This CDR3 is built from 15 residues. CDR1 is SGHDT and CDR2 is YYEEEE in the germline V gene. The V end lost 3 bases, the J end lost 3 bases, and 13 bases lay between the germline ends. DNA of the CDR3: TGTGCCAGCAGCTACTCCGGGGGATTCTACAATGAGCAGTTCTTC. Amino acids: CASSYSGGFYNEQFF.

This sequence joins TRBV9 and TRBJ2-3, with D possibly being TRBD1 or TRBD2 (6 bases each). Germline V gives CDR1 SGDLS, CDR2 YYNGEE. Trimming took off 4 bases at V and 2 bases at J, with 17 bases between the two ends. The CDR3 consists of 16 residues. CDR3 in amino acids: CASSPIWRGHTDTQYF. CDR3 DNA sequence: TGTGCCAGCAGCCCAATTTGGAGGGGACACACAGATACGCAGTATTTT.

Many counts were recorded for this clonotype. The chain has TRBV7-2 and TRBJ2-7, with 7 bases aligning to TRBD2. Trimming cost V 4 bases and J 6 bases; bases outside gene matches: 9. The CDR3 runs 14 residues. From germline, CDR1 is SGHTA and CDR2 FQGNSA. CDR3 sequence: CASSSGTLAGEQYF. Written as DNA, the CDR3 is TGTGCCAGCAGCTCAGGGACCTTAGCGGGCGAGCAGTACTTC.

In this sample, this clonotype turned up a few times. The gene calls are TRBV4-1 and TRBJ2-7; 9 bases are shared with TRBD2. CDR3 length: 14 amino acids. Looked up from germline, CDR1 is MGHRA and CDR2 is YSYEKL. With 3 bases clipped from V and 0 bases from J, the junction kept 0 bases outside the gene matches. CDR3 bases: TGCGCCAGCAGCCATAGCGGGAGCTCCTACGAGCAGTACTTC. This gives the protein CASSHSGSSYEQYF.

J is TRBJ2-3 and V is TRBV28; D remains unclear. The CDR3 has 12 residues. Trimming removed 6 bases from V and 7 bases from J, with 11 bases in between. Germline V gene sequence: CDR1 MDHEN, CDR2 SYDVKM. The chain's CDR3 is CASSSSTNTQYF. The CDR3 nucleotides read TGTGCCAGCAGCTCGTCAACTAATACGCAGTATTTT.

The chain employs TRBV20-1 and TRBJ1-2, with 10 bases identical to TRBD1. Trimming cost V 1 base and J 7 bases; bases outside gene matches: 6. The CDR3 is made up of 14 amino acids. Germline CDR1 is DFQATT and CDR2 is SNEGSKA (reference sequence). CDR3 sequence reads: CSARGIRDRGGYTF. CDR3 coding DNA: TGCAGTGCTAGAGGGATCCGGGACAGGGGTGGCTACACCTTC.

There are a few counts of this clonotype. J is TRBJ1-2 and V is TRBV10-3; D is ambiguous. The CDR3 is 15 residues long. CDR1 is ENHRY and CDR2 is SYGVKD in the germline V gene. V dropped 0 bases and J dropped 2 bases, with 10 bases sitting between them. Here the CDR3 reads CAISESLAENYGYTF. CDR3 bases: TGTGCCATCAGTGAGTCGTTAGCAGAGAACTATGGCTACACCTTC.

This clonotype was counted between two and nine times. This chain links TRBV12-3 or TRBV12-4 with TRBJ1-1; unclear D gene. The CDR3 is 12 residues long. V lost 5 bases, J lost 6 bases, and 10 bases lay in between. CDR3 loop: CASSPYNAEAFF. As DNA, the CDR3 is TGTGCCAGCAGTCCATATAACGCTGAAGCTTTCTTT.

This rearrangement joins TRBV2 to TRBJ2-7, with 11 bases matching TRBD1. Near its end, the DNA agrees better with TRBJ2-5, so the J call may be wrong. This CDR3 comprises 15 residues. The germline V gene has CDR1 SNHLY and CDR2 FYNNEI. The CDR3 sequence is CASSQDRGQGETQYF. For the CDR3, the DNA is TGTGCCAGCAGTCAGGACAGGGGGCAGGGAGAGACCCAGTACTTC.